This T cell receptor beta chain originates from a study of OX40 agonist ivuxolimab in advanced cancers. Study-level results: Dosing at 0.1 to 3.0 mg/kg was accompanied by clonal expansion of CD4+ and CD8+ blood T cells by week 6.

Germline V gene sequence: CDR1 LNHDA, CDR2 SQIVND (reference sequence). The CDR3 has 15 amino acids. Trimming removed 3 bases from V and 0 bases from J; junction bases left unmatched: 5. A remark on this clone: Its antigen remains unidentified.

TCRdb's table, derived via immunoSEQ multiplex PCR, lists solely in-frame clones and lacks some. The sample consists of 55,000 to 70,000 clones, 82% of them appearing once. The receptor was derived from an adult with an advanced solid tumor such as melanoma, head and neck, liver or kidney cancer. The rearrangement joins TRBV19 to TRBJ2-7, with 7 bases that match TRBD1. The source was CD4+ or CD8+ T cells sorted from blood, collected in a trial of the OX40 agonist ivuxolimab. The CDR3, as DNA: TGTGCCAGTAGTATGGGGACAGCGGTCTCCTACGAGCAGTACTTC. Protein sequence: CASSMGTAVSYEQYF.